These T cell receptor beta chains were read from a single sample in a study of blood T cell repertoires in COVID-19. The table came from immunoSEQ multiplex PCR; TCRdb's copy has only in-frame clones and leaves some out. The table lists around 140,000 clones, about three quarters of them singletons. The specimen was peripheral blood. These receptors were taken from a woman in her fifties or sixties with active or convalescent COVID-19. The conserved cysteine and the conserved F or W are not part of the CDR3 here. D genes are given only for firm matches.

TRBV19	TRBJ1-5	TRBD1	ASSVLQGQGHQPQH
TRBV7-9	TRBJ1-1	TRBD1	ASSLEGKSQGDRTEAF
TRBV30	TRBJ1-6	NA	ASAGGNSPLH
TRBV19	TRBJ2-7	TRBD1	ASSRPGQGAYEQY
TRBV7-2	TRBJ2-5	TRBD2	ASSPLAGGLIETQY
TRBV28	TRBJ1-1	NA	ASSPPGWGEWNTEAF
TRBV5-1	TRBJ1-2	TRBD1	ASSTQPSGTGAGYT
TRBV7-2	TRBJ1-5	TRBD1	ASSLTGYAGNQPQH
TRBV7-3	TRBJ2-3	TRBD2	ASSLNPIGTSGRWTQY
TRBV6-2/TRBV6-3	TRBJ2-5	TRBD2	ASSDPGTTQETQY
TRBV15	TRBJ2-5	NA	ATSRDGQSQETQY
TRBV2	TRBJ2-5	TRBD2	ASSGGAGGPETQY
TRBV7-2	TRBJ1-1	TRBD1	ASSLRTGGVGAF
TRBV7-6	TRBJ2-2	TRBD1	ASSRGQRTGELF
TRBV18	TRBJ2-7	NA	ASSPGSGSSYEQY
TRBV2	TRBJ2-1	TRBD2	ASNEREVRVEQF
TRBV30	TRBJ1-4	NA	AWSVQVTEKLF
TRBV19	TRBJ1-6	TRBD1	ASSLAGTGSSPLH
TRBV28	TRBJ2-2	TRBD2	ASTRLATGELF
TRBV28	TRBJ1-6	NA	ASSLDFRNSPLH
TRBV6-2/TRBV6-3	TRBJ2-5	NA	ASSYAISRGETQY
TRBV6-6	TRBJ2-6	NA	ASSSAPSSGANVLT
TRBV29-1	TRBJ1-3	NA	SVDPQGSGNTIY